What follows describes a single T cell receptor (beta chain). Its cognate antigen has yet to be identified. No base quality values were provided; no much bigger clone lies one nucleotide off. The sample comes from a study of shared clonotypes between healthy human individuals (dated by TCRdb to 2019 to 2021). Broadly, across the study: The cohort included three men and two women between 18 and 49 years of age. For each donor, three plates each were used for CD4 naive and CD4 memory, two plates were used for CD8 naive, and one plate was used for CD8 memory. To estimate repertoire size and how much clonotype sharing occurs between individuals, the study deeply sequenced the blood TCR repertoires of five healthy adults. Different laboratories and diverse techniques were used to prepare libraries and sequence TCR repertoires, to increase sequencing depth and limit assay-specific biases. Per donor, leukapheresis produced somewhere between about 0.94 and 9.5 billion PBMCs.

Here is what the overall study found, with its caveats: The genetic and exposure-history diversity represented was limited by the small number of donors. Sampling was restricted to blood, and TCR repertoires in tissues likely differ from the TCR repertoires found in blood. Compared with non-shared clonotypes, the clonotypes found in all four sorted-subset donors had higher generation probabilities. Based on pairwise subsampling, the degree of clonotype sharing among donors was expected to be affected by sequencing depth. Across a handful of donors, approximately 4.9% of naive CD4, approximately 3.6% of naive CD8, about 2% of memory CD4, and 0.4% of memory CD8 clonotypes were shared. Naive subsets generally had larger estimated clonotype richness than memory subsets did. Even with the large sequencing depth, rarefaction of the sorted-subset datasets indicated that sequencing was incomplete.

Deletion took 5 bases off V and 6 bases off J, with a span of 7 bases between the germline ends. Its CDR3 holds 12 amino acids, cysteine through phenylalanine. CDR3 DNA is the only sequence kept; it has 36 bases, read in frame from the first base. CDR1 and CDR2 are drawn from the germline V gene (reference sequence): SSHAT, FNYEAQ. Using the deep immunoSEQ assay, multiplex PCR amplified TCR CDR3 regions from genomic DNA. For each cell subset, the extracted genomic DNA was distributed evenly across all wells of several immunoSEQ 96-well plates, and each plate served as one replicate. For sorted subsets, about 220 ng of genomic DNA, equivalent to around 29,000 T cell genomes, went into each replicate PCR. Purified libraries were quantified with a Qubit 3.0 fluorometer, sized on a Bioanalyzer 2100, and re-quantified with the KAPA Library Quantification kit. A separate single-read 150-cycle Illumina NextSeq 550 flow cell was used to sequence each immunoSEQ 96-well plate. Regarding the original processing steps: Because only junctional sequences without quality scores were contained in the immunoSEQ output, filtering matching that applied to full-length reads could not be performed. To assign V/J genes and CDR3, sequences were annotated using PyIR, a Python wrapper for IgBLAST v1.9, with IMGT germline references. Reads were removed for weak V/J assignments (E-value above 1e-6), missing CDR3, stop codons, out-of-frame junctions, or ambiguous translated residues. V3J clonotypes were defined by identical inferred V gene, J gene, and CDR3 amino acid sequence. Percentage overlap between repertoires was computed as shared unique clonotypes divided by the size of the smaller repertoire. Richness of each repertoire was evaluated using RTK rarefaction, the Chao1 estimator, and Recon v2.1 estimates of unobserved clonotypes. Generation probabilities for all TCRbeta clonotypes obtained by the gDNA method from a handful of donors were computed using OLGA. The immuneACCESS repertoire file appears here via TCRdb, limited to in-frame rearrangements. These files lack a portion of the clones; in checked studies, under half of the deficit traces to unresolved V genes, and the cause of the others is not known. The D gene and trimming were derived from the DNA, and the V and J assignments and clone size from that table. Within this sample are a few million clones, with over 85% of them counted one time only. The top ten constitute roughly 1.7% of the sample.

CD8 naive samples were obtained by positive selection for CCR7 among CD45RO-negative cells, yielding a CD45RA+CCR7+ population from which TemRA cells were excluded. Healthy HIV-negative adults with no recently reported acute infections or vaccinations were included as donors. Every donor was a Caucasian adult residing in Nashville, Tennessee, USA. Blood was collected by leukapheresis, and PBMCs were isolated by Ficoll-Histopaque density gradient centrifugation and then cryopreserved in liquid nitrogen vapor phase. Purity and quantity of every magnetically sorted T cell population were checked by analytical flow cytometry. Genomic DNA was isolated from every sorted fraction and measured by UV absorbance on a Nanodrop 2000c.

The sample comprised naive CD8+ T cells from PBMCs. The cell subset or site label, read with the paper, signifies: CD45RA+CCR7+. This TCR was sampled from a man aged 18 to 29 in good health. Some clones in this sample may be carry-over from other donors' samples. The rearranged segments are TRBV7-7 and TRBJ2-2, with the D gene uncertain. The CDR3 corresponds to CASSPTAGELFF. The nucleotide sequence reads TGTGCCAGCAGCCCAACCGCCGGGGAGCTGTTTTTT.